The 27 T cell receptor beta chains in this list originate from one sample, sequenced in a study of cytomegalovirus exposure and HLA in healthy donors. Assay used: immunoSEQ multiplex PCR; TCRdb lists only in-frame clones, some missing. The sample contains about 200,000 clones, around 88% of which appear only once. Specimen: PBMCs. Source of these receptors: a woman younger than 35 in good health and CMV-seronegative.

This clone was seen a handful of times. The chain employs TRBV28 and TRBJ1-1; 7 bases line up with TRBD1. The CDR3 sequence is 15 residues long. Germline lookup yields CDR1 MDHEN and CDR2 SYDVKM. Trimming removed 5 bases from V and 4 bases from J; junction bases left unmatched: 10. In DNA form, the CDR3 reads TGTGCCAGCAGTCCCGGACAGGTTAGTGGCACTGAAGCTTTCTTT. Translated, it gives CASSPGQVSGTEAFF. Full variable domain (missing parts from reference TRBV28 and TRBJ1-1): DVKVTQSSRYLVKRTGEKVFLECVQDMDHENMFWYRQDPGLGLRLIYFSYDVKMKEKGDIPEGYSVSREKKERFSLILESASTNQTSMYLCASSPGQVSGTEAFFGQGTRLTVV.

The rearrangement uses TRBV2 and TRBJ1-4; 9 positions agree with TRBD1. With V trimmed by 6 bases and J by 7 bases, 9 bases remained unmatched. Germline loops: CDR1 SNHLY, CDR2 FYNNEI. There are 15 residues in the CDR3. This CDR3 reads CASRPGQGRGEKLFF. DNA for the CDR3: TGTGCCAGCAGACCGGGACAGGGTCGGGGTGAAAAACTGTTTTTT.

The chain carries TRBV5-1 and TRBJ2-3, with 10 bases lining up with TRBD1. Losses at the gene ends were 0 bases for V and 1 base for J; bases not matched to a gene: 2. The germline V gene encodes CDR1 SGHRS and CDR2 YFSETQ. The CDR3 spans 16 residues. CDR3 sequence reads: CASSLDGTGGTDTQYF. The CDR3 bases are TGCGCCAGCAGCTTGGATGGGACAGGGGGCACAGATACGCAGTATTTT.

V and J are TRBV9 and TRBJ1-2; D possibly corresponds to TRBD1 (5 bases). The germline gives CDR1 SGDLS, CDR2 YYNGEE. The CDR3 runs 13 residues. Between the trimmed V and J ends, which lost 3 bases and 6 bases, there was a span of 12 bases. This CDR3 is CASSGGTFDGYTF. The CDR3 DNA reads as TGTGCCAGCAGCGGCGGGACTTTTGATGGCTACACCTTC.

The rearrangement links TRBV5-1 to TRBJ1-1; possibly TRBD1 for D (5 bases). Germline loops: CDR1 SGHRS, CDR2 YFSETQ. Trimming stripped 5 bases from V and 0 bases from J, with 8 bases between. The length of the CDR3 is 13 residues. CDR3 sequence reads: CASRTDMNTEAFF. CDR3 DNA: TGCGCCAGCAGGACGGACATGAACACTGAAGCTTTCTTT.

This clone was counted between two and nine times. The V gene is TRBV5-1, the J gene TRBJ2-1, with D unclear. The CDR3 runs 13 residues. The germline V gene has CDR1 SGHRS and CDR2 YFSETQ. Trimming stripped 1 base from V and 7 bases from J, with 9 bases between. The CDR3 sequence is CASSLRSPNEQFF. In DNA form, the CDR3 reads TGCGCCAGCAGCTTGCGGTCGCCGAATGAGCAGTTCTTC.

The chain uses TRBV7-2 and TRBJ2-7, with 10 bases identical to TRBD2. CDR1 is SGHTA, CDR2 FQGNSA, per germline. There are 14 residues in the CDR3. J was trimmed by 2 bases and V by 6 bases; bases with no gene match: 4. The CDR3 is CASSPSGSAYEQYF. DNA of the CDR3: TGTGCCAGCAGTCCTAGCGGGAGTGCCTACGAGCAGTACTTC.

The V and J genes are TRBV6-5 and TRBJ2-2; maybe TRBD2 (6 bases). There are 14 residues in the CDR3. Germline V gene data show CDR1 as MNHEY and CDR2 as SVGAGI. With 5 bases removed from V and 6 bases from J, the gap between germline ends came to 13 bases. The CDR3 nucleotides read TGTGCCAGCAGTAAGGCGTGGGAGGCCGGGGAGCTGTTTTTT. This codes for CASSKAWEAGELFF.

The J gene is TRBJ2-7, the V gene TRBV4-1; 9 nucleotides agree with TRBD1. The trim removed 5 bases at V and 2 bases at J, leaving 4 bases unmatched. The CDR3 sequence is 14 residues long. The V gene's germline CDR1 is MGHRA and CDR2 YSYEKL. The CDR3 here is CASSTGGAPYEQYF. For the CDR3, the DNA is TGCGCCAGCAGCACAGGGGGCGCCCCCTACGAGCAGTACTTC.

This chain uses TRBV27 with TRBJ2-2, with a weak D call TRBD1 (6 bases). The CDR3 consists of 12 residues. V was shortened by 8 bases and J by 5 bases, with 9 bases between the two germline ends. CDR1 and CDR2 from the germline V gene are MNHEY and SMNVEV (reference sequence). In nucleotides, the CDR3 is TGTGCCAGCCAGGGGATAACCGGGGAGCTGTTTTTT. Its translation is CASQGITGELFF.

The CDR3, as DNA: TGTGCCAGCAGTCCTGGGGACTTGGTGTCCGGGGAGCTGTTTTTT. Translation gives CASSPGDLVSGELFF. The rearrangement joins TRBV27 to TRBJ2-2, with a weak D call TRBD2 (6 bases). CDR3 length: 15 residues. With 5 bases removed from V and 6 bases from J, the gap between germline ends came to 16 bases. Looked up from germline, CDR1 is MNHEY and CDR2 is SMNVEV (reference sequence).

The chain links TRBV27 to TRBJ2-7; 10 bases align to TRBD1. CDR1 and CDR2 (germline): MNHEY, SMNVEV (reference sequence). V gave up 4 bases and J gave up 2 bases; unmatched junction bases: 2. The CDR3 runs to 14 residues. CDR3 DNA: TGTGCCAGCAGTTACGGACAGGGGGCCTACGAGCAGTACTTC. It codes for CASSYGQGAYEQYF.

V and J are TRBV27 and TRBJ1-1, with a weak D call TRBD1 (6 bases). Per germline, CDR1 MNHEY and CDR2 SMNVEV (reference sequence). The CDR3 runs 13 residues. V was shortened by 6 bases and J by 4 bases, with 12 bases between the two germline ends. CDR3 residues: CASRAQGFTEAFF. The CDR3 DNA follows: TGTGCCAGCAGAGCACAGGGATTCACTGAAGCTTTCTTT.

The chain carries TRBV4-3 and TRBJ1-3; 8 nucleotides match TRBD1. The V segment lost 0 bases and the J segment 10 bases; nucleotides outside the gene matches: 14. Germline lookup yields CDR1 LGHNA and CDR2 YSLEER. The CDR3 runs to 17 residues. CDR3 bases: TGCGCCAGCAGCCAAGATCGACGGACAGGGCCGAGGAGGACCATATATTTT. Amino acids: CASSQDRRTGPRRTIYF.

The chain couples TRBV7-6 to TRBJ2-5; 7 positions agree with TRBD1. CDR1 and CDR2 from the germline V gene are SGHVS and FNYEAQ. CDR3 length: 14 residues. With V trimmed by 7 bases and J by 0 bases, 5 bases remained unmatched. This CDR3 is CASTPGTDQETQYF. The CDR3 coding sequence is TGTGCCAGCACCCCCGGGACAGACCAAGAGACCCAGTACTTC.

The chain recombines TRBV7-9 with TRBJ1-2; D might be TRBD1 (5 bases). This CDR3 has 13 amino acids. The germline CDR1 and CDR2 sequences are SEHNR and FQNEAQ (reference sequence). Trimming removed 2 bases from V and 8 bases from J, with 12 bases in between. The CDR3 DNA is TGTGCCAGCAGCTTAACAGGATCGGTCGGCTACACCTTC. This translates into CASSLTGSVGYTF.

The chain employs TRBV19 and TRBJ2-1; 9 bases match TRBD2. Trimming removed 6 bases from V and 8 bases from J; junction bases left unmatched: 14. CDR1 and CDR2 from the germline V gene are LNHDA and SQIVND (reference sequence). This CDR3 has 16 amino acids. The CDR3 protein is CASSPKGLAGEDEQFF. CDR3 coding DNA: TGTGCCAGTAGCCCAAAGGGACTAGCCGGGGAGGATGAGCAGTTCTTC.

This chain links TRBV20-1 with TRBJ1-1; D might be TRBD1 (6 bases). The CDR3 runs to 10 residues. The germline V gene has CDR1 DFQATT and CDR2 SNEGSKA (reference sequence). Trimming removed 6 bases at V and 10 bases at J, with 12 bases between. The CDR3 nucleotides are TGCAGTGCAAAGGGGGTCGGAGCTTTCTTT. It yields the protein CSAKGVGAFF.

This chain joins TRBV7-6 and TRBJ2-1; 7 bases map to TRBD1. The CDR3 has 12 residues. In germline, CDR1 is SGHVS, CDR2 FNYEAQ. V was clipped by 5 bases and J by 9 bases; unmatched bases: 4. In DNA form, the CDR3 reads TGTGCCAGCAGCCGAGAGGGGGCTGAGCAGTTCTTC. Translating it yields CASSREGAEQFF.

The chain has TRBV6-6 and TRBJ2-5; 10 bases are shared with TRBD2. Germline-derived CDR1 and CDR2 are MNHNY and SVGAGI (reference sequence). The CDR3 sequence is 15 residues long. V dropped 6 bases and J dropped 4; count of bases not matched to a gene: 8. CDR3 residues: CASSSGAGGPETQYF. In nucleotides, the CDR3 is TGTGCCAGCAGCAGTGGAGCGGGAGGGCCAGAGACCCAGTACTTC.

This chain joins TRBV28 and TRBJ1-2; D gene uncertain. The length of the CDR3 is 14 residues. Germline values: CDR1 MDHEN, CDR2 SYDVKM. V lost 11 bases to trimming and J lost 2 bases, with 18 bases between them. The CDR3 loop reads CASRTLDENYGYTF. CDR3 coding DNA: TGTGCCTCCCGGACTTTGGACGAGAACTATGGCTACACCTTC.

This clone was seen a single time. Written as DNA, the CDR3 is TGTGCCAGCAGCGACCAAGGGGTCTCTGGAAACACCATATATTTT. The encoded protein is CASSDQGVSGNTIYF. This chain uses TRBV9 with TRBJ1-3; D might be TRBD1 (5 bases). V lost 3 bases and J 0 bases, leaving 10 bases between the germline ends. The germline V gene encodes CDR1 SGDLS and CDR2 YYNGEE. CDR3 size: 15 residues.

V usage is TRBV2 and J usage is TRBJ2-6; D is perhaps TRBD2 (5 bases). This CDR3 has 16 amino acids. The ends were cut back, 3 bases at V and 2 bases at J, with 11 bases in the middle. Germline V gene lookup returns CDR1 SNHLY and CDR2 FYNNEI. CDR3 in amino acids: CASSEEEGAGANVLTF. The CDR3 coding sequence is TGTGCCAGCAGTGAGGAGGAAGGTGCTGGGGCCAACGTCCTGACTTTC. Variable domain in full (rest from reference TRBV2 and TRBJ2-6): EPEVTQTPSHQVTQMGQEVILRCVPISNHLYFYWYRQILGQKVEFLVSFYNNEISEKSEIFDDQFSVERPDGSNFTLKIRSTKLEDSAMYFCASSEEEGAGANVLTFGAGSRLTVL.

The chain links TRBV27 to TRBJ2-1; TRBD2 matches 13 bases. Germline values: CDR1 MNHEY, CDR2 SMNVEV (reference sequence). V was clipped by 5 bases and J by 5 bases; unmatched bases: 6. This CDR3 has 16 residues. The CDR3 nucleotides are TGTGCCAGCAGTCCCCGACTAGCGGGAGGTAACAATGAGCAGTTCTTC. Translating it yields CASSPRLAGGNNEQFF.

The chain recombines TRBV11-1 with TRBJ2-2; D call uncertain. V lost 5 bases and J lost 7, with 11 bases in between. Per germline, CDR1 SGHAT and CDR2 FQDESV (reference sequence). CDR3 length: 13 amino acids. The CDR3 sequence is CASSVIDNGELFF. CDR3 in DNA: TGTGCCAGCAGCGTGATTGACAACGGGGAGCTGTTTTTT.

The chain combines TRBV7-2 with TRBJ2-3, with 15 positions matching TRBD2. This CDR3 comprises 19 residues. V shed 5 bases, J shed 3 bases, and the junction held 12 bases outside the gene matches. Germline loops: CDR1 SGHTA, CDR2 FQGNSA. The CDR3 coding sequence is TGTGCCAGCAGCCCGCTGGGACTAGCGGGAGGTGTCGATACAGATACGCAGTATTTT. It specifies CASSPLGLAGGVDTDTQYF. The whole variable domain, filled in from reference TRBV7-2 and TRBJ2-3, reads GAGVSQSPSNKVTEKGKDVELRCDPISGHTALYWYRQSLGQGLEFLIYFQGNSAPDKSGLPSDRFSAERTGGSVSTLTIQRTQQEDSAVYLCASSPLGLAGGVDTDTQYFGPGTRLTVL.

The rearrangement joins TRBV4-3 to TRBJ2-3; the match to TRBD2 covers 15 bases. CDR3 length equals 16 residues. J lost 4 bases, V lost 4 bases, and 3 bases had no gene match. Germline CDR1 is LGHNA and CDR2 is YSLEER. The CDR3 loop reads CASSRGLAGGPDTQYF. The CDR3 DNA follows: TGCGCCAGCAGCCGAGGACTAGCGGGAGGGCCAGATACGCAGTATTTT.